This entry features one TCR beta chain sequence. The data were obtained in a study of blood T cell repertoires in COVID-19. Study information: Donors in the United States, Italy and Spain gave samples during acute or convalescent COVID-19. In each case, the material was cDNA or gDNA derived from T cells, B-cell-depleted T cells, or PBMCs.

Those enrolled, adults aged about 18 to 89 years, came from roughly 22 US areas. Two negative PCRs, clearance, or symptom resolution were required of recovered Cohort 3 donors. This CDR3 region has 13 residues. With 2 bases removed from V and 10 bases from J, the gap between germline ends came to 12 bases. Clones were sequenced by immunoSEQ multiplex PCR, and TCRdb holds only the in-frame ones, with some missing. This sample has about 400,000 clones, with roughly 86% found just once. The rearrangement joins TRBV12-3 or TRBV12-4 to TRBJ1-3; D call uncertain. The sequenced sample consisted of PBMCs or T cells enriched from blood (not recorded which). This receptor was obtained from a woman aged 25-40 years who had recovered from COVID-19. For the CDR3, the DNA is TGTGCCAGCAGTTTACACCCAAGCCCGACCATATATTTT. Its protein is CASSLHPSPTIYF.